A single sample gave rise to the 9 T cell receptor beta chains below, sequenced in a study of vaccination and CD4 T cells after COVID-19. The antigens of these receptors remain unknown. Cultured CD4+ T cell DNA underwent sequencing with the Oncomine TCR Beta short-read assay. TCRdb itself ran the PCR reads through MiXCR, one entry per CDR3 protein. The data show 8,100 or so distinct CDR3 sequences, around half seen once. Regarding treatment: roughly 10-day PBMC culture with coronavirus spike peptide pools or control peptides (ViraFEST assay). CD4+ T lymphocytes from the unexposed donor were collected before the COVID-19 pandemic (2011-2018). Sequenced input: CD4+ T cells from blood, cultured in vitro. These receptors were obtained from a human donor in good health.

This chain connects TRBV10-3 to TRBJ1-1; no clear D gene. Trimming stripped 10 bases from V and 1 base from J, with 13 bases between. This CDR3 is built from 13 residues. Looked up from germline, CDR1 is ENHRY and CDR2 is SYGVKD. This chain's CDR3 is CASTWGENTEAFF. Here the CDR3 DNA reads TGTGCCAGTACATGGGGTGAGAACACTGAAGCTTTCTTT.

There are a few counts of this clonotype. This chain uses TRBV7-9 with TRBJ1-2; D is ambiguous. CDR3 length equals 14 residues. Germline CDR1 is SEHNR and CDR2 is FQNEAQ (reference sequence). V was shortened by 5 bases and J by 0 bases, with 10 bases between the two germline ends. CDR3 sequence (DNA): TGTGCCAGCAGCCCATTTGCTGCTAACTATGGCTACACCTTC. This gives the protein CASSPFAANYGYTF. The whole variable domain, remainder taken from reference TRBV7-9 and TRBJ1-2, is DTGVSQNPRHKITKRGQNVTFRCDPISEHNRLYWYRQTLGQGPEFLTYFQNEAQLEKSRLLSDRFSAERPKGSFSTLEIQRTEQGDSAMYLCASSPFAANYGYTFGSGTRLTVV.

The rearrangement uses TRBV12-3 or TRBV12-4 and TRBJ2-3; the D gene could be TRBD1 or TRBD2 (5 bases each). The length of the CDR3 is 17 residues. Trimming cost V 5 bases and J 1 base, with 19 bases left between them. The CDR3 is CASSPLWGFERTDTQYF. CDR3 in DNA: TGTGCCAGCAGTCCTCTATGGGGGTTTGAGCGCACAGATACGCAGTATTTT.

This chain uses TRBV20-1 with TRBJ1-3, with D hard to call. V lost 1 base to trimming and J lost 0 bases, with 4 bases between them. Germline CDR1 and CDR2: DFQATT and SNEGSKA (reference sequence). This CDR3 spans 13 amino acids. The CDR3 bases are TGCAGTGCTAGAGTCCACTCTGGAAACACCATATATTTT. It specifies CSARVHSGNTIYF.

CDR3 nucleotide sequence: TGCAGTGCTAGAAGGACGGCGGGAGGGGTCGAGCAGTACTTC. Amino acid sequence: CSARRTAGGVEQYF. The rearrangement uses TRBV20-1 and TRBJ2-7; 9 bases are shared with TRBD2. The CDR3 runs 14 residues. With V trimmed by 2 bases and J by 6 bases, 8 bases remained unmatched. Germline V gives CDR1 DFQATT, CDR2 SNEGSKA (reference sequence).

A few counts support this clonotype. The rearrangement joins TRBV20-1 to TRBJ1-1; 7 bases map to TRBD1. J gave up 0 bases and V 1 base, and 8 bases lay outside the gene matches. This CDR3 spans 16 amino acids. The germline V gene encodes CDR1 DFQATT and CDR2 SNEGSKA (reference sequence). The CDR3, as DNA: TGCAGTGCTAGAGCCGTAAAGGGACAGCTGAACACTGAAGCTTTCTTT. Translated, it gives CSARAVKGQLNTEAFF.

The genes are TRBV27 and TRBJ2-1; no firm D call. V shed 2 bases and J shed 0 bases, with 8 bases lying between them. The CDR3 has 15 residues. CDR1 MNHEY and CDR2 SMNVEV come from the germline V gene (reference sequence). The CDR3 protein is CASSLRSVSYNEQFF. CDR3 in DNA: TGTGCCAGCAGTTTACGGAGTGTCTCCTACAATGAGCAGTTCTTC.

This clonotype was observed a few times. The V and J genes are TRBV7-8 and TRBJ1-5; maybe TRBD1 (6 bases). CDR1 is SGHVS, CDR2 FQNEAQ, per germline. This CDR3 is built from 15 residues. The V gene lost 5 bases and the J gene lost 7 bases, with 18 bases spanning the gap. CDR3 loop: CASSQGGGKSQPQHF. The CDR3 nucleotides read TGTGCCAGCAGCCAAGGGGGGGGTAAGTCCCAGCCCCAGCATTTT.

This clonotype was seen a few times. V is TRBV19 and J is TRBJ1-5; D gene uncertain. Looked up from germline, CDR1 is LNHDA and CDR2 is SQIVND (reference sequence). The CDR3 spans 13 residues. The germline V and J ends were trimmed by 3 bases and 4 bases, with 7 bases remaining between them. For the CDR3, the DNA is TGTGCCAGTAGTATTGCGGTAAATCAGCCCCAGCATTTT. Protein product: CASSIAVNQPQHF.